The 19 T cell receptor beta chains reported below all come from one sample, sequenced in a study of shared clonotypes between healthy human individuals. The protocol was immunoSEQ multiplex PCR, while the TCRdb copy is restricted to in-frame clones and leaves out a portion. The sample consists of some 510,000 clones, about four fifths of them appearing once. Sequencing was performed on PBMCs. The receptors were sampled from a woman aged 40 to 50 in good health. Some clones in this sample may be carry-over from other donors' samples.

CDR3 in amino acids: CASSLTGTEETQYF. In DNA form, the CDR3 reads TGTGCCAGCAGCTTGACTGGGACAGAAGAGACCCAGTACTTC. The chain combines TRBV5-4 with TRBJ2-5; 7 bases agree with TRBD1. The CDR3 totals 14 residues. Trimming took 1 base from V and 3 from J; bases not matched to a gene: 3. CDR1 is SGHNT, CDR2 YYREEE, per germline (reference sequence).

This sequence joins TRBV9 and TRBJ2-2; no clear D. Trimming pared 2 bases from V and 4 bases from J, leaving 6 bases between. Germline-derived CDR1 and CDR2 are SGDLS and YYNGEE. This CDR3 region has 13 residues. In DNA form, the CDR3 reads TGTGCCAGCAGCGTGGCGATCACCGGGGAGCTGTTTTTT. This encodes CASSVAITGELFF.

The rearrangement links TRBV18 to TRBJ2-1; either TRBD1 or TRBD2 may fit D (5 bases each). Per germline, CDR1 KGHSH and CDR2 LQKENI. V gave up 4 bases and J gave up 6 bases, with 16 bases separating them. CDR3 length: 15 residues. The CDR3 loop reads CASSLRALEGNEQFF. The CDR3 DNA follows: TGTGCCAGCTCACTCAGGGCTCTCGAGGGCAATGAGCAGTTCTTC. Variable domain in full (rest from reference TRBV18 and TRBJ2-1): NAGVMQNPRHLVRRRGQEARLRCSPMKGHSHVYWYRQLPEEGLKFMVYLQKENIIDESGMPKERFSAEFPKEGPSILRIQQVVRGDSAAYFCASSLRALEGNEQFFGPGTRLTVL.

This clone was counted only a few times. This sample includes further DNA sequences coding for the same CDR3. V usage is TRBV18 and J usage is TRBJ1-5, with D hard to call. Germline V lookup: CDR1 KGHSH, CDR2 LQKENI. The CDR3 extends over 14 amino acids. The ends were cut back, 3 bases at V and 1 base at J, with 7 bases in the middle. CDR3 DNA: TGTGCCAGCTCACCGGGCCTGAGCAATCAGCCCCAGCATTTT. Protein sequence: CASSPGLSNQPQHF. The whole variable domain, filled in from reference TRBV18 and TRBJ1-5, reads NAGVMQNPRHLVRRRGQEARLRCSPMKGHSHVYWYRQLPEEGLKFMVYLQKENIIDESGMPKERFSAEFPKEGPSILRIQQVVRGDSAAYFCASSPGLSNQPQHFGDGTRLSIL.

V and J are TRBV10-3 and TRBJ2-1; TRBD2 aligns across 10 bases. Germline trimming cut 5 bases from V and 6 bases from J; bases unmatched to any gene: 7. The germline gives CDR1 ENHRY, CDR2 SYGVKD. The length of the CDR3 is 15 residues. The CDR3, as DNA: TGTGCCATCAGTAGATTAGCGGGGGGCTCCAATGAGCAGTTCTTC. Its translation: CAISRLAGGSNEQFF.

The V call is TRBV9, the J call TRBJ1-5, with unresolved D. From germline, CDR1 is SGDLS and CDR2 YYNGEE. V lost 3 bases and J lost 5, with 9 bases in between. The CDR3 sequence is 13 residues long. The CDR3 nucleotides are TGTGCCAGCAGCGCGGACCGCTATCAGCCCCAGCATTTT. It is translated as CASSADRYQPQHF.

This clone has only a few counts. The chain carries TRBV7-2 and TRBJ1-3; unclear D gene. Germline CDR1 reads SGHTA; CDR2 reads FQGNSA. V lost 5 bases, J lost 0 bases, and 14 bases lay in between. The CDR3 consists of 16 residues. The CDR3 coding sequence is TGTGCCAGCAGCCCACACATACAGAGCTCTGGAAACACCATATATTTT. This encodes CASSPHIQSSGNTIYF.

This chain connects TRBV2 to TRBJ1-2, with D hard to call. Trimming stripped 3 bases from V and 4 bases from J, with 9 bases between. This CDR3 comprises 13 residues. Germline V gene lookup returns CDR1 SNHLY and CDR2 FYNNEI. The CDR3: CASSDVRLYGYTF. CDR3 nucleotides: TGTGCCAGCAGTGATGTCAGGCTCTATGGCTACACCTTC.

This chain uses TRBV2 with TRBJ2-7, with 13 bases identical to TRBD2. V lost 8 bases, J lost 7 bases, and 2 bases stayed unmatched. CDR3 length: 12 amino acids. Germline V gives CDR1 SNHLY, CDR2 FYNNEI. Here the CDR3 reads CASGTSGNEQYF. The CDR3 DNA is TGTGCCAGCGGGACTAGCGGGAATGAGCAGTACTTC.

This clone came up once. This chain uses TRBV5-1 with TRBJ2-3, with TRBD1 matching over 8 bases. CDR1 is SGHRS, CDR2 YFSETQ, per germline. This CDR3 is 14 amino acids long. V lost 3 bases to trimming and J lost 3 bases; unmatched junction nucleotides: 3. The CDR3 loop is CASSSDRETDTQYF. The CDR3 nucleotides read TGCGCCAGCAGCTCGGACAGGGAAACAGATACGCAGTATTTT.

This sequence joins TRBV5-1 and TRBJ2-2; 7 bases are a match to TRBD2. The CDR3 extends over 15 amino acids. V shed 7 bases and J 8 bases; nucleotides not matched to a gene: 14. CDR1 is SGHRS and CDR2 is YFSETQ in the germline V gene. In DNA form, the CDR3 reads TGCGCCAGCGGTCCGGGAGGCGGGAGAGGAGGGGAGCTGTTTTTT. This codes for CASGPGGGRGGELFF.

This clone came up a few times. The DNA of the CDR3 is TGCGCCAGCAGCCGGGGCCTCCTCTCCCTCCACTTT. It encodes CASSRGLLSLHF. This chain joins TRBV23-1 and TRBJ1-6, with D perhaps matching TRBD1 (5 bases). TRBV23-1 is marked as an open reading frame, function uncertain. Trimming took 6 bases from V and 14 from J, leaving 14 bases between them. The CDR3 consists of 12 residues.

This chain uses TRBV7-8 with TRBJ2-7, with 7 bases lining up with TRBD2. Germline values: CDR1 SGHVS, CDR2 FQNEAQ. The CDR3 spans 15 residues. J lost 0 bases, V lost 2 bases, and 4 bases had no gene match. The CDR3 DNA is TGTGCCAGCAGCTTACTAGCGGACCTCTCCTACGAGCAGTACTTC. It translates to CASSLLADLSYEQYF. Full variable domain (missing parts from reference TRBV7-8 and TRBJ2-7): GAGVSQSPRYKVAKRGQDVALRCDPISGHVSLFWYQQALGQGPEFLTYFQNEAQLDKSGLPSDRFFAERPEGSVSTLKIQRTQQEDSAVYLCASSLLADLSYEQYFGPGTRLTVT.

The chain recombines TRBV19 with TRBJ1-4; 8 bases are shared with TRBD1. Germline lookup yields CDR1 LNHDA and CDR2 SQIVND (reference sequence). The J segment lost 7 bases and the V segment lost 5 bases, leaving 6 bases of the junction unmatched. CDR3 length: 14 residues. The CDR3 is CASSLGQGGEKLFF. For the CDR3, the DNA is TGTGCCAGTAGTTTAGGACAGGGAGGTGAAAAACTGTTTTTT.

This clone was detected a few times. This chain links TRBV4-1 with TRBJ1-1; D not resolved. Germline V CDR1 and CDR2: MGHRA, YSYEKL. Trimming shortened V by 1 base and J by 0 bases, and 9 bases separated the two germline ends. The CDR3 has 15 amino acids. The CDR3 coding sequence is TGCGCCAGCAGCCAAGCCGTGGGGATGAACACTGAAGCTTTCTTT. It codes for CASSQAVGMNTEAFF.

The rearrangement links TRBV30 to TRBJ2-1, with no clear D. Germline values: CDR1 GTSNPN, CDR2 SVGIG (reference sequence). The CDR3 extends over 11 amino acids. The germline V and J ends were trimmed by 1 base and 6 bases, with 4 bases remaining between them. CDR3 bases: TGTGCCTGGAGTGCGGGCAATGAGCAGTTCTTC. Translated: CAWSAGNEQFF.

The chain combines TRBV28 with TRBJ1-2, with 9 bases fitting TRBD1. The CDR3 consists of 14 residues. Per the germline V gene, CDR1 is MDHEN and CDR2 is SYDVKM. The V gene end was trimmed by 4 bases and the J gene end by 7 bases; junction bases not matched to a gene: 7. CDR3 in amino acids: CASSSGTGIGGYTF. DNA for the CDR3: TGTGCCAGCAGTTCCGGGACAGGGATCGGTGGCTACACCTTC.

The chain links TRBV10-3 to TRBJ2-7; 7 positions match TRBD2. The CDR3 runs 14 residues. CDR1 is ENHRY and CDR2 is SYGVKD in the germline V gene. V shed 3 bases and J 4 bases; nucleotides not matched to a gene: 6. The chain's CDR3 is CAISDLGGSYEQYF. CDR3 DNA: TGTGCCATCAGTGATCTGGGCGGGAGTTACGAGCAGTACTTC.

V gene TRBV7-3 combines with J gene TRBJ2-5; 8 positions match TRBD2. This CDR3 is 14 amino acids long. Germline-derived CDR1 and CDR2 are SGHTA and FQGTGA. V lost 4 bases to trimming and J lost 3 bases; unmatched junction nucleotides: 4. This CDR3 reads CASSSGLGKETQYF. The CDR3 bases are TGTGCCAGCAGCTCGGGACTAGGGAAAGAGACCCAGTACTTC.